The rows below give T cell receptor beta chains drawn from one sample of a study of technical replicates of blood from a few donors. TCRdb's table, derived via immunoSEQ multiplex PCR, lists solely in-frame clones and lacks some. The repertoire holds about 70,000 clones, with almost 98% as singletons. The sample taken for sequencing was T cells isolated from PBMCs. These receptors were collected from a human donor in good health. CDR3s leave out the opening cysteine and the closing phenylalanine or tryptophan.

v_gene	j_gene	CDR3aa
TRBV28	TRBJ1-1	ASRTATEAF
TRBV10-1	TRBJ1-4	ASSGERTGAGEKLF
TRBV19	TRBJ1-5	ASSLGQFSNQPQH
TRBV19	TRBJ2-7	ASSIGDSDTYEQY
TRBV15	TRBJ2-7	ATSRGTGIYEQY
TRBV27	TRBJ1-4	ASSLWGGEEKLF
TRBV4-1	TRBJ1-4	ASSQEGGHNTEKLF
TRBV6-6	TRBJ2-2	ASSSRQGAGELF
TRBV14	TRBJ2-7	ASSRPGLAGTFYEQY
TRBV5-4	TRBJ2-7	ATTLPGRTTYEQY
TRBV7-2	TRBJ1-3	ASSFAWGGNTIY
TRBV13	TRBJ1-6	ASSIRQGTNSPLH
TRBV5-4	TRBJ1-1	ASSFDSTEAF
TRBV6-6	TRBJ2-7	ASRLPGQSSGEQY
TRBV7-9	TRBJ2-5	ASSWLGTGKETQY
TRBV19	TRBJ2-2	ASSPGTTNTGELF
TRBV30	TRBJ2-3	AWSVPRLPTDTQY
TRBV5-1	TRBJ2-3	ASDPRGHSRASTDTQY
TRBV19	TRBJ1-5	ASSFRQESNQPQH
TRBV19	TRBJ1-4	ASSIGRPEKLF
TRBV5-6	TRBJ2-7	ASSPEGGSSYEQY
TRBV4-1	TRBJ1-1	ASSQGGGEGAAF
TRBV7-9	TRBJ2-1	ASSPPGQGINEQF
TRBV29-1	TRBJ1-2	SVEGGGPSYGYT
TRBV6-9	TRBJ2-4	ASSYWNGLGKNIQY
TRBV5-1	TRBJ2-3	ASSRRPGQGADTQY
TRBV9	TRBJ2-7	ASSMGTGALGFSSYEQY
TRBV5-6	TRBJ2-7	ASSVTTYEQY
TRBV29-1	TRBJ2-2	SVALTTTGELF
TRBV15	TRBJ2-5	ATSTPSGRAIRETQY
TRBV13	TRBJ1-4	ASSSGTGDEKLF
TRBV11-2	TRBJ2-2	ASSSTGGQYGELF
TRBV25-1	TRBJ1-1	ASSSGQGSWTEAF
TRBV5-1	TRBJ1-2	ASSLNRGADYGYT
TRBV30	TRBJ2-7	AWIRSQGGFSYEQY